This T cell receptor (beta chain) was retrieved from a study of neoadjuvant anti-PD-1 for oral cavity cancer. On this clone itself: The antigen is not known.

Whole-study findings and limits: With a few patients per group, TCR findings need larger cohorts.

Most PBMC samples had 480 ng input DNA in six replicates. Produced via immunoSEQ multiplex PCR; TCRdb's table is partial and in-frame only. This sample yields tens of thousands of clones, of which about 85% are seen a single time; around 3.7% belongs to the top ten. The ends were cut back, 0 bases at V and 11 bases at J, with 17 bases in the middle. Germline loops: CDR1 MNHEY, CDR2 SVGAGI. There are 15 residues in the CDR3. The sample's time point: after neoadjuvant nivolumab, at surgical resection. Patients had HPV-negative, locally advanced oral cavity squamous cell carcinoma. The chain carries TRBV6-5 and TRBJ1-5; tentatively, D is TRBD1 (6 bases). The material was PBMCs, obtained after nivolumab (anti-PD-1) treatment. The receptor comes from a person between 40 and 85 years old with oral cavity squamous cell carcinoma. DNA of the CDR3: TGTGCCAGCAGTTACTCGCAGGGGACATCAGCGACCCAGCATTTT. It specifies CASSYSQGTSATQHF.